The entry below gives a single T cell receptor (beta chain) sequence along with its context. What it binds is unknown. The sample is drawn from a study of early stage breast cancer tumors. Study overall: Average read coverage per sample was approximately 9.4-fold.

Study conclusions and caveats: Compared with adjacent normal breast tissue, tumors showed approximately 2.5-fold greater T cell density and higher clonality. Comparing each tissue with blood distinguished tumor from normal in most of the 16 patients.

Each sample had two DNA replicates, roughly 0.5 ug blood or roughly 1.4 ug tissue. The assay was immunoSEQ multiplex PCR, and TCRdb's table has in-frame clones only and misses some. The sample includes about 36,000 clones, less than 80% of them seen just once. V gave up 6 bases and J gave up 5 bases, with 26 bases separating them. The CDR3 runs to 18 residues. The germline gives CDR1 SNHLY, CDR2 FYNNEI. The chain recombines TRBV2 with TRBJ1-5, with D perhaps TRBD1 (6 bases). This TCR derives from a person aged 60 to 70 with breast cancer. The sequencing input was blood. CDR3: CASSASSLQGYRDQPQHF. In DNA form, the CDR3 reads TGTGCCAGCAGCGCCTCGTCCTTACAGGGATATCGGGATCAGCCCCAGCATTTT.